Each of the 22 T cell receptor beta chains below was sequenced from the same sample in a study of radiotherapy plus CTLA-4 blockade in lung cancer. The method was immunoSEQ multiplex PCR; TCRdb's version includes in-frame clones alone and lacks a portion of them. Of 65,000 to 95,000 clones in the sample, more than 75% were seen once. The sample here was peripheral blood, taken from a patient treated with radiotherapy plus ipilimumab. The receptors derive from a human donor with non-small cell lung cancer who had stable disease on radiotherapy plus ipilimumab.

The rearrangement links TRBV2 to TRBJ1-5; 7 bases fit TRBD1. The V gene end was trimmed by 7 bases and the J gene end by 0 bases; junction bases not matched to a gene: 3. The CDR3 covers 14 residues. Germline-derived CDR1 and CDR2 are SNHLY and FYNNEI. The CDR3, as DNA: TGTGCCAGCAAGGGACAGTATAGCAATCAGCCCCAGCATTTT. Amino acids: CASKGQYSNQPQHF.

The rearrangement links TRBV18 to TRBJ2-6; 7 bases line up with TRBD2. The ends lost 4 bases at V and 0 bases at J; junction bases unmatched: 3. Germline-derived CDR1 and CDR2 are KGHSH and LQKENI. The CDR3 has 16 amino acids. The chain's CDR3 is CASSLGGDSGANVLTF. The CDR3 DNA sequence: TGTGCCAGCTCACTTGGGGGGGACTCTGGGGCCAACGTCCTGACTTTC.

The V and J genes are TRBV7-9 and TRBJ2-7; D possibly corresponds to TRBD1 (6 bases). V was cut by 1 base and J by 4 bases, with 11 bases left in between. CDR1 and CDR2 (germline): SEHNR, FQNEAQ (reference sequence). The CDR3 is made up of 14 amino acids. CDR3 bases: TGTGCCAGCAGCTTAGGAGGGGGACCTTACGAGCAGTACTTC. This sequence encodes CASSLGGGPYEQYF.

The chain has TRBV10-2 and TRBJ1-1; 7 nucleotides line up with TRBD1. V lost 9 bases and J lost 2; bases outside the gene matches: 3. The length of the CDR3 is 12 residues. Per the germline V gene, CDR1 is WSHSY and CDR2 is SAAADI. Written as DNA, the CDR3 is TGCGCCAGTAGACAGGGAAACACTGAAGCTTTCTTT. As protein: CASRQGNTEAFF.

The V and J genes are TRBV13 and TRBJ1-1; 9 bases are shared with TRBD1. This CDR3 spans 13 amino acids. Germline assignment: CDR1 PRHDT and CDR2 FYEKMQ (reference sequence). V shed 6 bases and J 7 bases; nucleotides not matched to a gene: 6. CDR3 DNA: TGTGCCAGCAGGAGGACAGGGGCCGGTGAAGCTTTCTTT. Protein sequence: CASRRTGAGEAFF.

The rearrangement uses TRBV7-8 and TRBJ1-1; D gene ambiguous. Trimming took 5 bases from V and 0 from J, leaving 19 bases between them. CDR3 length equals 17 residues. CDR1 and CDR2 (germline): SGHVS, FQNEAQ. As DNA, the CDR3 is TGTGCCAGCAGCCCCCGCGGATCTCCCGGGATGAACACTGAAGCTTTCTTT. Its protein product is CASSPRGSPGMNTEAFF.

The sample holds one count of this clone. The chain combines TRBV2 with TRBJ1-5; the D gene is possibly TRBD1 (6 bases). From germline, CDR1 is SNHLY and CDR2 FYNNEI. Trimming left V 7 bases short and J 1 base short, with 14 bases between. The CDR3 totals 15 residues. DNA for the CDR3: TGTGCCAGCACAGAGGGGGGGTGGAGCAATCAGCCCCAGCATTTT. This translates into CASTEGGWSNQPQHF. The variable domain in full, with the rest retrieved from reference TRBV2 and TRBJ1-5, is EPEVTQTPSHQVTQMGQEVILRCVPISNHLYFYWYRQILGQKVEFLVSFYNNEISEKSEIFDDQFSVERPDGSNFTLKIRSTKLEDSAMYFCASTEGGWSNQPQHFGDGTRLSIL.

The CDR3 spells CAWSVLASHGYTF. The CDR3 nucleotides read TGTGCCTGGAGTGTACTAGCTAGCCATGGCTACACCTTC. V gene TRBV30 combines with J gene TRBJ1-2; D gene ambiguous. There are 13 residues in the CDR3. Germline CDR1 is GTSNPN and CDR2 is SVGIG (reference sequence). Trimming removed 0 bases at V and 6 bases at J, with 11 bases between.

The chain couples TRBV19 to TRBJ1-6; D possibly corresponds to TRBD1 (6 bases). V was clipped by 7 bases and J by 7 bases, with 17 bases between them. Germline CDR1 reads LNHDA; CDR2 reads SQIVND (reference sequence). The CDR3 spans 15 residues. The CDR3 coding sequence is TGTGCCAGTACCGTAACGACAGGTCGGAATTCACCCCTCCACTTT. This codes for CASTVTTGRNSPLHF.

The chain carries TRBV4-1 and TRBJ2-7; 11 positions match TRBD2. Germline values: CDR1 MGHRA, CDR2 YSYEKL. The CDR3 contains 17 residues. The ends lost 2 bases at V and 1 base at J; junction bases unmatched: 7. CDR3 loop: CASSQLPTSGVSYEQYF. For the CDR3, the DNA is TGCGCCAGCAGCCAACTGCCGACTAGCGGGGTTTCCTACGAGCAGTACTTC.

The chain has TRBV30 and TRBJ1-5; perhaps TRBD1 as D (6 bases). Germline CDR1 GTSNPN, CDR2 SVGIG (reference sequence). With 4 bases removed from V and 0 bases from J, the gap between germline ends came to 13 bases. The length of the CDR3 is 15 residues. The CDR3 loop reads CAWTKDSHSNQPQHF. The DNA of the CDR3 is TGTGCCTGGACCAAGGACAGTCATAGCAATCAGCCCCAGCATTTT.

The V gene is TRBV27, the J gene TRBJ2-5; TRBD1 matches at 10 bases. Germline CDR1 reads MNHEY; CDR2 reads SMNVEV (reference sequence). With 6 bases clipped from V and 5 bases from J, the junction kept 3 bases outside the gene matches. CDR3 length equals 13 residues. CDR3 sequence reads: CASRRTGGETQYF. CDR3 nucleotides: TGTGCCAGCAGGAGGACAGGGGGTGAGACCCAGTACTTC.

This chain links TRBV4-1 with TRBJ1-5; 10 nucleotides match TRBD1. The CDR3 has 15 amino acids. Germline V lookup: CDR1 MGHRA, CDR2 YSYEKL. The trim removed 1 base at V and 10 bases at J, leaving 7 bases unmatched. Here the CDR3 reads CASSQADRGLGPQHF. The CDR3 coding sequence is TGCGCCAGCAGCCAAGCCGACAGGGGGCTCGGTCCCCAGCATTTT.

This clone was seen a handful of times. Other DNA sequences in the sample encode the same CDR3. The chain links TRBV28 to TRBJ1-3, with no clear D. V gave up 3 bases and J gave up 4 bases, with 4 bases separating them. Germline CDR1 and CDR2: MDHEN and SYDVKM. The CDR3 runs 12 residues. Here the CDR3 reads CASSFRGNTIYF. The CDR3 coding sequence is TGTGCCAGCAGTTTCCGCGGAAACACCATATATTTT.

The chain links TRBV2 to TRBJ1-1; D call uncertain. With 9 bases removed from V and 4 bases from J, the gap between germline ends came to 12 bases. Germline V lookup: CDR1 SNHLY, CDR2 FYNNEI. This CDR3 is 12 amino acids long. The CDR3 spells CASYVRRTEAFF. The CDR3 nucleotides are TGTGCCAGTTACGTACGGCGCACTGAAGCTTTCTTT.

The chain has TRBV7-2 and TRBJ1-4; 9 nucleotides match TRBD1. The CDR3 contains 14 residues. Germline CDR1 is SGHTA and CDR2 is FQGNSA. The junction had 4 bases not matched to a gene; V was cut back by 3 bases and J by 8 bases. CDR3 region: CASSFGQGKEKLFF. CDR3 in DNA: TGTGCCAGCAGCTTCGGACAGGGGAAAGAAAAACTGTTTTTT. Drawing the rest from reference TRBV7-2 and TRBJ1-4, the complete variable domain is GAGVSQSPSNKVTEKGKDVELRCDPISGHTALYWYRQSLGQGLEFLIYFQGNSAPDKSGLPSDRFSAERTGGSVSTLTIQRTQQEDSAVYLCASSFGQGKEKLFFGSGTQLSVL.

The chain joins TRBV28 to TRBJ1-6; TRBD1 is a possible D gene (5 bases). The CDR3 covers 14 residues. Looked up from germline, CDR1 is MDHEN and CDR2 is SYDVKM. V lost 6 bases and J lost 4, with 10 bases in between. In DNA form, the CDR3 reads TGTGCCAGCAGACCCGACAGATATAATTCACCCCTCCACTTT. It translates to CASRPDRYNSPLHF.

V gene TRBV30 combines with J gene TRBJ1-6; possible D gene TRBD1, 6 bases. V was clipped by 5 bases and J by 5 bases, with 13 bases between them. CDR1 is GTSNPN, CDR2 SVGIG, per germline (reference sequence). The CDR3 has 14 residues. This CDR3 reads CAWAADSNNSPLHF. The CDR3 coding sequence is TGTGCCTGGGCGGCGGACAGTAATAATTCACCCCTCCACTTT.

CDR3 sequence (DNA): TGTGCCAGCAGCGTAGCTGCGGGACCGAACACCGGGGAGCTGTTTTTT. Amino acid sequence: CASSVAAGPNTGELFF. The chain couples TRBV9 to TRBJ2-2, with a tentative D call TRBD2 (6 bases). The CDR3 spans 16 residues. Germline V gene data show CDR1 as SGDLS and CDR2 as YYNGEE. V was cut by 0 bases and J by 0 bases, with 9 bases left in between.

This chain joins TRBV7-2 and TRBJ1-4; D remains unclear. Trimming left V 1 base short and J 3 bases short, with 12 bases between. Germline V gives CDR1 SGHTA, CDR2 FQGNSA. This CDR3 has 16 amino acids. The CDR3, as DNA: TGTGCCAGCAGCTTAGTCCCCCTCGGAGCTAATGAAAAACTGTTTTTT. Its protein is CASSLVPLGANEKLFF.

The gene calls are TRBV6-4 and TRBJ2-1, with a weak D call TRBD2 (6 bases). The CDR3 is 17 residues long. With 7 bases removed from V and 0 bases from J, the gap between germline ends came to 19 bases. From germline, CDR1 is MRHNA and CDR2 SNTAGT. The CDR3 DNA follows: TGTGCCAGCAAGCGGGCAGGGAGGCCTAGCTCCTACAATGAGCAGTTCTTC. Its translation: CASKRAGRPSSYNEQFF.

J is TRBJ2-3 and V is TRBV25-1; D not resolved. The V end was cut by 5 bases, the J end by 4 bases, with 4 bases between. The germline CDR1 and CDR2 sequences are MGHDK and SYGVNS. The CDR3 runs 11 residues. The CDR3 loop reads CASSFSDTQYF. In nucleotides, the CDR3 is TGTGCCAGCAGTTTTTCAGATACGCAGTATTTT.